What follows is one T cell receptor beta chain and its context. As yet, its antigen is unknown. This CDR3 region has 16 residues. The V gene's germline CDR1 is ENHRY and CDR2 SYGVKD. V was shortened by 3 bases and J by 4 bases, with 15 bases between the two germline ends. The data are from a study of STAT5B mutations in CD4+ large granular lymphocyte leukemia. Notes on the study in general: Patient CD4-sorted repertoires looked more clonal than healthy CD4+ repertoires, even without putative leukemic clones. Top patient clones used TRBV06 genes more often: 8/27 versus 2/35 in controls.

Assay used: immunoSEQ multiplex PCR; TCRdb lists only in-frame clones, some missing. The repertoire includes under 50,000 clones, 84% of them detected once, and 0.3% to 0.45% sits in the top ten. The source material was CD4+ T cells from blood buffy coats. The chain links TRBV10-3 to TRBJ2-2; possible D gene TRBD2, 5 bases. This receptor was identified in a human donor in good health. The CDR3 spells CAISDKRAVSTGELFF. CDR3 in DNA: TGTGCCATCAGTGATAAGAGGGCAGTGAGCACCGGGGAGCTGTTTTTT.